The count of the clone carrying this T cell receptor (beta chain) is one. Its antigen remains unknown. These data come from a study of post-analysis software for immune sequencing data. Prepared libraries of TCR beta cDNA carried unique molecular identifiers. TCRdb ran MiXCR on the PCR reads and lists one entry per CDR3 protein. The sample lists hundreds of thousands of distinct CDR3 sequences, approximately 53% occurring once. The CDR3 contains 12 residues. Germline V gene sequence: CDR1 SQVTM, CDR2 ANQGSEA. The V and J ends lost 8 bases and 0 bases respectively, with 10 bases between them. The study, taken as a whole, reports: The authors found that F measure strongly co-clustered same-batch samples. About 5 TRBV segments were significantly more frequent in patients than in controls. TRBV5-6, TRBV5-1 and TRBV20-1 were among these segments.

V is TRBV29-1 and J is TRBJ1-2; D may be TRBD1 (5 bases). Material for sequencing was blood. The source of this sequence is a girl aged 10-17 years with multiple sclerosis. CDR3 region: CSTGLANYGYTF. The CDR3, as DNA: TGCAGCACAGGACTTGCTAACTATGGCTACACCTTC.